The 15 T cell receptor beta chains below come from one sample, sequenced in a study of cytomegalovirus exposure and HLA in healthy donors. PCR amplification relied on 60 Vbeta primers (plus 13 Jbeta primers). Profiled with immunoSEQ multiplex PCR; TCRdb holds only in-frame clones, not every one. The table lists 120,000 or so clones, under 85% of them singletons. The sample consisted of PBMCs. These receptors were taken from a woman between 45 and 60 years old in good health and CMV-seropositive.

V gene TRBV7-9 combines with J gene TRBJ2-5, with 9 bases that match TRBD1. This CDR3 spans 15 amino acids. The junction had 1 base not matched to a gene; V was cut back by 1 base and J by 1 base. The germline V gene has CDR1 SEHNR and CDR2 FQNEAQ (reference sequence). This CDR3 is CASSLVTGGQETQYF. CDR3 nucleotides: TGTGCCAGCAGCTTAGTGACAGGGGGCCAAGAGACCCAGTACTTC. The complete variable domain, with remaining parts taken from reference TRBV7-9 and TRBJ2-5, reads DTGVSQNPRHKITKRGQNVTFRCDPISEHNRLYWYRQTLGQGPEFLTYFQNEAQLEKSRLLSDRFSAERPKGSFSTLEIQRTEQGDSAMYLCASSLVTGGQETQYFGPGTRLLVL.

The chain has TRBV5-4 and TRBJ2-3, with 8 bases matching TRBD2. The V segment lost 2 bases and the J segment 4 bases; nucleotides outside the gene matches: 6. CDR3 length equals 15 residues. CDR1 SGHNT and CDR2 YYREEE come from the germline V gene (reference sequence). CDR3 amino acids: CASSLAGVMADTQYF. CDR3 coding DNA: TGTGCCAGCAGCTTAGCGGGGGTGATGGCAGATACGCAGTATTTT.

The chain joins TRBV4-1 to TRBJ2-1, with TRBD2 matching over 16 bases. Germline V gives CDR1 MGHRA, CDR2 YSYEKL. The CDR3 length is 16 residues. The junction had 6 bases not matched to a gene; V was cut back by 4 bases and J by 9 bases. The CDR3 bases are TGCGCCAGCAGCCGCCCGGGACTAGCGGGAGGGGGTGAGCAGTTCTTC. It specifies CASSRPGLAGGGEQFF.

This clone has a single count. This rearrangement joins TRBV7-6 to TRBJ2-7, with D possibly matching TRBD2 (5 bases). Germline V CDR1 and CDR2: SGHVS, FNYEAQ. The CDR3 totals 11 residues. The V gene lost 5 bases and the J gene lost 9 bases, with 11 bases spanning the gap. The CDR3 is CASSPEGRQYF. The CDR3 coding sequence is TGTGCCAGCAGCCCCGAGGGTCGGCAGTACTTC. The variable domain in full, completed from reference TRBV7-6 and TRBJ2-7, reads GAGVSQSPRYKVTKRGQDVALRCDPISGHVSLYWYRQALGQGPEFLTYFNYEAQQDKSGLPNDRFSAERPEGSISTLTIQRTEQRDSAMYRCASSPEGRQYFGPGTRLTVT.

This clone was observed once. The rearrangement uses TRBV7-6 and TRBJ2-7; D unresolved. The CDR3 consists of 16 residues. V gave up 6 bases and J gave up 2 bases, with 20 bases separating them. Germline V gives CDR1 SGHVS, CDR2 FNYEAQ. The CDR3: CASSRGAGSLPYEQYF. The DNA for the CDR3 is TGTGCCAGCAGTCGAGGAGCTGGCAGTCTACCCTACGAGCAGTACTTC.

This chain links TRBV6-6 with TRBJ1-2; D is perhaps TRBD1 (6 bases). Germline CDR1 reads MNHNY; CDR2 reads SVGAGI (reference sequence). V dropped 7 bases and J dropped 9 bases, with 24 bases sitting between them. This CDR3 spans 15 amino acids. CDR3 amino acids: CASIHKGGHLPRYTF. CDR3 nucleotides: TGTGCCAGCATTCACAAAGGGGGACACTTACCCCGCTACACCTTC.

A single count supports this clone. The chain carries TRBV6-5 and TRBJ2-3; D is unclear. With 0 bases removed from V and 0 bases from J, the gap between germline ends came to 10 bases. The CDR3 loop spans 16 amino acids. CDR1 and CDR2 from the germline V gene are MNHEY and SVGAGI. The CDR3 is CASSYSYSTSTDTQYF. Written as DNA, the CDR3 is TGTGCCAGCAGTTACTCGTATTCCACTAGCACAGATACGCAGTATTTT.

The gene calls are TRBV5-4 and TRBJ1-1; D might be TRBD1 (6 bases). The CDR3 consists of 15 residues. The ends were cut back, 2 bases at V and 5 bases at J, with 16 bases in the middle. Germline CDR1 is SGHNT and CDR2 is YYREEE (reference sequence). Here the CDR3 DNA reads TGTGCCAGCAGCTTAGGAGTAGGGGGTCGGACTGAAGCTTTCTTT. Amino acid sequence: CASSLGVGGRTEAFF.

The CDR3 region has the DNA TGTGCCAGCAGTTACAAAACAGGACGCGACTATGGCTACACCTTC. Translating gives CASSYKTGRDYGYTF. The chain has TRBV27 and TRBJ1-2; tentatively, D is TRBD1 (5 bases). This CDR3 is 15 amino acids long. Germline V gene lookup returns CDR1 MNHEY and CDR2 SMNVEV (reference sequence). V dropped 4 bases and J dropped 3 bases, with 15 bases sitting between them.

This clone was detected only a few times. This chain joins TRBV7-3 and TRBJ1-1; D perhaps matches TRBD1 (6 bases). The CDR3 sequence is 14 residues long. Trimming pared 5 bases from V and 4 bases from J, leaving 14 bases between. CDR1 and CDR2 from the germline V gene are SGHTA and FQGTGA. The CDR3 nucleotides are TGTGCCAGCAGCCGAGAACAGGGTATCACTGAAGCTTTCTTT. Its translation is CASSREQGITEAFF. Full variable domain (outside the CDR3, taken from reference TRBV7-3 and TRBJ1-1): GAGVSQTPSNKVTEKGKYVELRCDPISGHTALYWYRQSLGQGPEFLIYFQGTGAADDSGLPNDRFFAVRPEGSVSTLKIQRTERGDSAVYLCASSREQGITEAFFGQGTRLTVV.

This rearrangement joins TRBV9 to TRBJ2-5, with D maybe TRBD2 (6 bases). Between the trimmed V and J ends, which lost 2 bases and 2 bases, there was a span of 13 bases. CDR1 is SGDLS and CDR2 is YYNGEE in the germline V gene. CDR3 length: 15 residues. CDR3 DNA: TGTGCCAGCAGCGTGGGCGGGATGGGGCAAGAGACCCAGTACTTC. It is translated as CASSVGGMGQETQYF.

This sequence joins TRBV5-4 and TRBJ2-7, with 8 bases matching TRBD2. J was trimmed by 4 bases and V by 0 bases; bases with no gene match: 6. CDR1 is SGHNT, CDR2 YYREEE, per germline (reference sequence). The CDR3 runs 15 residues. CDR3 bases: TGTGCCAGCAGCTTGGTTAATAGCGGGATTTACGAGCAGTACTTC. This translates into CASSLVNSGIYEQYF. The variable domain in full, completed from reference TRBV5-4 and TRBJ2-7, reads ETGVTQSPTHLIKTRGQQVTLRCSSQSGHNTVSWYQQALGQGPQFIFQYYREEENGRGNFPPRFSGLQFPNYSSELNVNALELDDSALYLCASSLVNSGIYEQYFGPGTRLTVT.

This clone appeared a few times. This chain joins TRBV2 and TRBJ2-7; D remains ambiguous. The germline V gene encodes CDR1 SNHLY and CDR2 FYNNEI. The CDR3 runs 10 residues. Trimming cost V 6 bases and J 4 bases, with 4 bases left between them. CDR3 protein: CASSQYEQYF. The CDR3 DNA follows: TGTGCCAGCAGCCAATACGAGCAGTACTTC.

The V gene is TRBV5-4, the J gene TRBJ1-3; D not certain. Per germline, CDR1 SGHNT and CDR2 YYREEE (reference sequence). The V and J ends lost 0 bases and 2 bases respectively, with 6 bases between them. This CDR3 spans 14 amino acids. The DNA of the CDR3 is TGTGCCAGCAGCTTGGGAGGAACTGGAAACACCATATATTTT. Translating gives CASSLGGTGNTIYF.

This clone is a singleton in its sample. This rearrangement joins TRBV18 to TRBJ1-2; D remains ambiguous. Germline V gives CDR1 KGHSH, CDR2 LQKENI. V lost 6 bases, J lost 6 bases, and 14 bases lay in between. The CDR3 has 13 amino acids. The CDR3 sequence is CASSAGIPDGYTF. The CDR3, as DNA: TGTGCCAGCTCGGCCGGGATCCCTGATGGCTACACCTTC. Using reference TRBV18 and TRBJ1-2 for the parts outside the CDR3, the full variable domain is NAGVMQNPRHLVRRRGQEARLRCSPMKGHSHVYWYRQLPEEGLKFMVYLQKENIIDESGMPKERFSAEFPKEGPSILRIQQVVRGDSAAYFCASSAGIPDGYTFGSGTRLTVV.